This is a list of T cell receptor beta chains from one sample in a study of cytomegalovirus exposure and HLA in healthy donors. Sequencing was performed with immunoSEQ multiplex PCR; in TCRdb, only in-frame clones are kept and a portion is missing. The sample shows under 200,000 clones, around 90% of them seen only once. The sequencing sample was made of PBMCs. The receptor source for this set is a woman younger than 45 in good health and CMV-seronegative. The CDR3 runs from the conserved cysteine through the conserved F or W. Each record gives: V gene, J gene, D gene, clone size, CDR3 protein, CDR3 DNA. The D gene is left open where the match is weak. Only part of the rows carry a size: once, few, many, or a class if the clone is expanded.

>TRBV4-1|TRBJ2-7|TRBD1|NA
CASSQGTGVSYEQYF
TGCGCCAGCAGCCAAGGAACAGGGGTGTCCTACGAGCAGTACTTC
>TRBV7-8|TRBJ2-5|NA|NA
CASSSSRTGETQYF
TGTGCCAGCAGCTCTAGCAGGACTGGGGAGACCCAGTACTTC
>TRBV7-2|TRBJ2-7|NA|NA
CASSLGGTDYEQYF
TGTGCCAGCAGCTTAGGGGGGACTGACTACGAGCAGTACTTC
>TRBV7-2|TRBJ2-7|NA|NA
CASSLDRIYEQYF
TGTGCCAGCAGCCTTGACAGGATCTACGAGCAGTACTTC
>TRBV6-6|TRBJ2-1|NA|NA
CASRVQGRVRNEQFF
TGTGCCAGCAGAGTGCAGGGCCGCGTCAGGAATGAGCAGTTCTTC
>TRBV6-6|TRBJ2-2|NA|NA
CASSQPGERGTGELFF
TGTGCCAGCAGCCAGCCGGGAGAACGGGGTACCGGGGAGCTGTTTTTT
>TRBV19|TRBJ2-7|NA|NA
CASRAGRAYEQYF
TGTGCCAGTAGAGCGGGTCGAGCCTACGAGCAGTACTTC
>TRBV27|TRBJ1-4|NA|NA
CASTYSSTNEKLFF
TGTGCCAGCACATATAGTTCAACTAATGAAAAACTGTTTTTT
>TRBV9|TRBJ2-2|NA|NA
CASSVDHRTANTGELFF
TGTGCCAGCAGCGTAGATCATAGGACAGCGAACACCGGGGAGCTGTTTTTT
>TRBV28|TRBJ2-7|NA|few
CASSTEKTYEQYF
TGTGCCAGCAGTACAGAGAAAACCTACGAGCAGTACTTC
>TRBV6-6|TRBJ2-5|TRBD2|NA
CASRGSGGAETQYF
TGTGCCAGCCGGGGTAGCGGGGGGGCCGAGACCCAGTACTTC
>TRBV27|TRBJ2-2|NA|once
CASSLSNGPSNTGELFF
TGTGCCAGCAGTTTATCGAATGGGCCTTCGAACACCGGGGAGCTGTTTTTT
>TRBV5-6|TRBJ2-3|NA|NA
CASSLGSGYSPRTDTQYF
TGTGCCAGCAGCTTGGGTAGCGGATACTCCCCCCGCACAGATACGCAGTATTTT
>TRBV6-1|TRBJ2-2|NA|NA
CASSEGGGSGELFF
TGTGCCAGCAGTGAAGGTGGGGGCTCGGGGGAGCTGTTTTTT
>TRBV9|TRBJ1-1|TRBD1|NA
CASPSNGRGRLRSTEAFF
TGTGCCAGCCCATCAAACGGCAGGGGGCGGTTGAGGAGCACTGAAGCTTTCTTT
>TRBV27|TRBJ1-3|NA|few
CASSYRVEAGNTIYF
TGTGCCAGCAGTTACAGGGTTGAGGCTGGAAACACCATATATTTT
>TRBV2|TRBJ2-3|TRBD2|NA
CASKGLAGGTDTQYF
TGTGCCAGCAAAGGCCTAGCGGGAGGCACAGATACGCAGTATTTT
>TRBV12-2|TRBJ1-5|NA|NA
CASRYRRRDRVRAQPQHF
TGTGCAAGTCGCTACAGAAGAAGGGACAGGGTACGAGCTCAGCCCCAGCATTTT
>TRBV30|TRBJ2-7|TRBD1|NA
CAWSQGTGDNEQYF
TGTGCCTGGAGTCAGGGGACAGGGGACAACGAGCAGTACTTC
>TRBV18|TRBJ1-4|NA|once
CASSPGRRDEKLFF
TGTGCCAGCTCACCCGGGAGGCGCGATGAAAAACTGTTTTTT
>TRBV2|TRBJ2-7|TRBD1|NA
CASSPGTGVAYEQYF
TGTGCCAGCAGCCCGGGGACAGGGGTGGCCTACGAGCAGTACTTC
>TRBV9|TRBJ1-6|NA|NA
CASSVDGRVDSPLHF
TGTGCCAGCAGCGTAGATGGCAGGGTGGATTCACCCCTCCACTTT
>TRBV27|TRBJ1-3|NA|NA
CASPRVWENTIYF
TGTGCCAGCCCCAGGGTTTGGGAAAACACCATATATTTT
>TRBV18|TRBJ2-3|NA|NA
CASSPGYTDTQYF
TGTGCCAGCTCACCGGGCTACACAGATACGCAGTATTTT
>TRBV6-5|TRBJ1-4|NA|NA
CASSYMGKGLFF
TGTGCCAGCAGTTACATGGGGAAGGGGCTGTTTTTT
>TRBV11-2|TRBJ1-1|TRBD1|NA
CASSRGQGGTEAFF
TGTGCCAGCAGCCGGGGACAGGGGGGCACTGAAGCTTTCTTT
>TRBV5-6|TRBJ1-3|TRBD1|NA
CASSRGEGANGNTIYF
TGTGCCAGCAGCAGGGGAGAGGGGGCAAATGGAAACACCATATATTTT
>TRBV6-6|TRBJ2-7|TRBD1|NA
CASSYGTGGYEQYF
TGTGCCAGCAGTTACGGGACAGGGGGCTACGAGCAGTACTTC
>TRBV28|TRBJ2-1|NA|NA
CASQFIAAPYNEQFF
TGTGCCAGCCAATTCATAGCGGCCCCCTACAATGAGCAGTTCTTC
>TRBV28|TRBJ2-7|TRBD2|NA
CASRPLTSARYYEQYF
TGTGCCAGCAGACCACTGACTAGCGCGAGATACTACGAGCAGTACTTC